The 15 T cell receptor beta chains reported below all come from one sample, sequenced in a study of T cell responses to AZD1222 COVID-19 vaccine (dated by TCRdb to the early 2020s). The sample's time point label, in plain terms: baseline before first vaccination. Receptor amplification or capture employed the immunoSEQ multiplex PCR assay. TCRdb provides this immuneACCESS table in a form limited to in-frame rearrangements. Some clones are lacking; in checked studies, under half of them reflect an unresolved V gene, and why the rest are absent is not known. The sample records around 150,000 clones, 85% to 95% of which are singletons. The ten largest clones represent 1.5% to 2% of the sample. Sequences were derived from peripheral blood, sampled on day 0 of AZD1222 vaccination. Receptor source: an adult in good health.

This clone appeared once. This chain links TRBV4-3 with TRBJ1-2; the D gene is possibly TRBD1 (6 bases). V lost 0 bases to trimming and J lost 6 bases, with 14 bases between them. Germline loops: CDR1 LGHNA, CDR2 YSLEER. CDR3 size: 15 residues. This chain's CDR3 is CASSQDRGQGNGYTF. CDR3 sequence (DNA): TGCGCCAGCAGCCAAGATCGCGGCCAGGGGAATGGCTACACCTTC.

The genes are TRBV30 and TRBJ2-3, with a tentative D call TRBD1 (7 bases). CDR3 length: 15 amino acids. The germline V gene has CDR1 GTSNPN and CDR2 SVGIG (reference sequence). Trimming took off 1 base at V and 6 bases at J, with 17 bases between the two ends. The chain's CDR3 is CAWSGSRGVTDTQYF. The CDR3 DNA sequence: TGTGCCTGGAGTGGGTCCAGGGGGGTCACTGATACGCAGTATTTT.

In nucleotides, the CDR3 is TGCGCCAGCAGCCAAGATTCTAGCGGGATAAAGACCCAGTACTTC. Translating it yields CASSQDSSGIKTQYF. The chain uses TRBV4-3 and TRBJ2-5; TRBD2 matches 9 bases. This CDR3 region has 15 residues. CDR1 and CDR2 from the germline V gene are LGHNA and YSLEER. The trim removed 0 bases at V and 6 bases at J, leaving 5 bases unmatched.

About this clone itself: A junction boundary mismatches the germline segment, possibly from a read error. The DNA for the CDR3 is TGTGCTAGCAGCTTAGGAGGGCTAGCGGCGAATGAGCAGTTCTTC. It encodes CASSLGGLAANEQFF. The chain uses TRBV7-7 and TRBJ2-1, with 7 bases fitting TRBD2. The CDR3 spans 15 residues. Germline V gene data show CDR1 as SSHAT and CDR2 as FNYEAQ (reference sequence).

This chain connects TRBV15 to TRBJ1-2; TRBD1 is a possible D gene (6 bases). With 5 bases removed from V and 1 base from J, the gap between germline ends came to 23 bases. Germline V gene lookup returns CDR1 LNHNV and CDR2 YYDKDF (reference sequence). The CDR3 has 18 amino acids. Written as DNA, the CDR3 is TGTGCCACCAGCCCCCAGTGGGGGGCGAGGGCTTTTAACTATGGCTACACCTTC. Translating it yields CATSPQWGARAFNYGYTF.

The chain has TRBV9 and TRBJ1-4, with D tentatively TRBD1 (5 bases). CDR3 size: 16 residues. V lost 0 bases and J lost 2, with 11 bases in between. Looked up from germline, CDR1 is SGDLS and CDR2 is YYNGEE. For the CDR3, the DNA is TGTGCCAGCAGCGTAGCTACAAGGGGCACTAATGAAAAACTGTTTTTT. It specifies CASSVATRGTNEKLFF.

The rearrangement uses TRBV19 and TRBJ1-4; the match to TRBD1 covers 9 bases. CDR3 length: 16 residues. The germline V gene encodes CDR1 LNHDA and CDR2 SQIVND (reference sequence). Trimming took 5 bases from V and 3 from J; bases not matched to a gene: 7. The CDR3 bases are TGTGCCAGTAGTTCCGGACAGGGGAGAGCTAATGAAAAACTGTTTTTT. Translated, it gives CASSSGQGRANEKLFF.

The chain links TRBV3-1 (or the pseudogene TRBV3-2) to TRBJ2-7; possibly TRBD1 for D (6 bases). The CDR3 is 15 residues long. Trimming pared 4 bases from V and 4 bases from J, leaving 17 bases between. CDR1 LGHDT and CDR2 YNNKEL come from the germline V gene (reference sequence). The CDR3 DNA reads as TGTGCCAGCAGCCGGAGAGGGGGTATAGGGTACGAGCAGTACTTC. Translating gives CASSRRGGIGYEQYF.

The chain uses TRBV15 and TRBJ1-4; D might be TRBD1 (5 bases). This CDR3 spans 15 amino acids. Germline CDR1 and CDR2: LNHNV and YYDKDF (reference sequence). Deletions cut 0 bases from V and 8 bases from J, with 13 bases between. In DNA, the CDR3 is TGTGCCACCAGCAGAGACGGCGGGACTTCCGAAAAACTGTTTTTT. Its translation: CATSRDGGTSEKLFF.

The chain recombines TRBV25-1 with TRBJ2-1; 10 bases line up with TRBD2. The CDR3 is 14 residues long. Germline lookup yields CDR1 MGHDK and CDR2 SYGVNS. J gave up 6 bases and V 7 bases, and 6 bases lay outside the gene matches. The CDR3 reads CASNRAGGGNEQFF. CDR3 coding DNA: TGTGCCAGCAACCGAGCGGGAGGGGGCAATGAGCAGTTCTTC. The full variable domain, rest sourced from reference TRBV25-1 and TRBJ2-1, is EADIYQTPRYLVIGTGKKITLECSQTMGHDKMYWYQQDPGMELHLIHYSYGVNSTEKGDLSSESTVSRIRTEHFPLTLESARPSHTSQYLCASNRAGGGNEQFFGPGTRLTVL.

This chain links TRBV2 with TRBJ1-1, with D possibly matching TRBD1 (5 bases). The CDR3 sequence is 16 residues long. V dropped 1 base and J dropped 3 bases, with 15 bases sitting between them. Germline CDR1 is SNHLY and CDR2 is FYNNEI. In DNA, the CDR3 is TGTGCCAGCAGTGAAGGTGTAGGGACTTTTGACACTGAAGCTTTCTTT. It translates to CASSEGVGTFDTEAFF. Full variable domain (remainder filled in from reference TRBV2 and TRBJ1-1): EPEVTQTPSHQVTQMGQEVILRCVPISNHLYFYWYRQILGQKVEFLVSFYNNEISEKSEIFDDQFSVERPDGSNFTLKIRSTKLEDSAMYFCASSEGVGTFDTEAFFGQGTRLTVV.

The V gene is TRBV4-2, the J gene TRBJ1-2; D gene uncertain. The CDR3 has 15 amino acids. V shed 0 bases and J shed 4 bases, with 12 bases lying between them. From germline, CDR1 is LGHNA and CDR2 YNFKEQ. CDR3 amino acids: CASSQEVGEVYGYTF. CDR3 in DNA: TGTGCCAGCAGCCAAGAAGTCGGGGAGGTCTATGGCTACACCTTC.

CDR3 region: CASTEGPENEKLFF. The DNA of the CDR3 is TGTGCCAGCACCGAAGGGCCGGAGAATGAAAAACTGTTTTTT. The gene calls are TRBV6-5 and TRBJ1-4; D unresolved. The CDR3 is 14 amino acids. Germline values: CDR1 MNHEY, CDR2 SVGAGI. The V end lost 7 bases, the J end lost 5 bases, and 14 bases lay between the germline ends.

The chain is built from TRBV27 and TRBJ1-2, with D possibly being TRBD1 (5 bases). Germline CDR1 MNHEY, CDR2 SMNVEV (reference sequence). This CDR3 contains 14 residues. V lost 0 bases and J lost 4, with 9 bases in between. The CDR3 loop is CASSLSGAGYGYTF. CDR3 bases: TGTGCCAGCAGTTTATCAGGGGCCGGCTATGGCTACACCTTC.

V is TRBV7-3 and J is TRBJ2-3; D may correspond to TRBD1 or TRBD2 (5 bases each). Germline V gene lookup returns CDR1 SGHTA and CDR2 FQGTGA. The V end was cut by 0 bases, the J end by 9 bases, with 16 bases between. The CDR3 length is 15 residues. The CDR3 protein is CASSLTGVAPTTQYF. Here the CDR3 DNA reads TGTGCCAGCAGCTTAACGGGGGTAGCCCCGACCACGCAGTATTTT. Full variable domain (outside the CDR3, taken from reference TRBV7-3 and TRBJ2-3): GAGVSQTPSNKVTEKGKYVELRCDPISGHTALYWYRQSLGQGPEFLIYFQGTGAADDSGLPNDRFFAVRPEGSVSTLKIQRTERGDSAVYLCASSLTGVAPTTQYFGPGTRLTVL.